The following is a TCR beta chain sequence with its context. This entry belongs to a study of OX40 agonist ivuxolimab in advanced cancers. This CDR3 has 13 residues. The V gene lost 5 bases and the J gene lost 4 bases, with 10 bases spanning the gap. CDR1 is MDHEN and CDR2 is SYDVKM in the germline V gene. The protocol was immunoSEQ multiplex PCR, while the TCRdb copy is restricted to in-frame clones and leaves out a portion. This table holds some 40,000 clones, 80% to 95% found once. The clonotype comes from an adult with an advanced solid tumor such as melanoma, head and neck, liver or kidney cancer. The specimen comprised CD4+ or CD8+ T cells sorted from blood, sampled in a trial of the OX40 agonist ivuxolimab. V gene TRBV28 combines with J gene TRBJ2-3, with D possibly being TRBD1 or TRBD2 (5 bases each). In nucleotides, the CDR3 is TGTGCCAGCAGTATGCCGGGGCCAGATACGCAGTATTTT. Translating it yields CASSMPGPDTQYF.